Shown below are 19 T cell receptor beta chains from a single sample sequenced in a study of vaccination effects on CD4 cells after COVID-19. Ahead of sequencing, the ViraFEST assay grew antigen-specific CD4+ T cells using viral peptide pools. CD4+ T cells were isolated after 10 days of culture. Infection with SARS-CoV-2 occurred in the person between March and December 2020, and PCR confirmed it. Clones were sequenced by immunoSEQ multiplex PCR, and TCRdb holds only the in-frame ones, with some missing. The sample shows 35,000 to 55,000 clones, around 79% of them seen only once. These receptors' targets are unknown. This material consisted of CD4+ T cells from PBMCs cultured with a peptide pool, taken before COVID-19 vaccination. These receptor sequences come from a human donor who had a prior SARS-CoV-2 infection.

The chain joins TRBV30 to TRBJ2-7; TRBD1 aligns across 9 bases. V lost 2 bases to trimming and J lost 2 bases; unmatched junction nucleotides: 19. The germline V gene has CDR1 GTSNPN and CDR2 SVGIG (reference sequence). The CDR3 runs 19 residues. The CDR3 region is CAWSLGTTARDRVPYEQYF. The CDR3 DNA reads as TGTGCCTGGAGTTTAGGGACCACAGCCCGGGACAGGGTACCCTACGAGCAGTACTTC.

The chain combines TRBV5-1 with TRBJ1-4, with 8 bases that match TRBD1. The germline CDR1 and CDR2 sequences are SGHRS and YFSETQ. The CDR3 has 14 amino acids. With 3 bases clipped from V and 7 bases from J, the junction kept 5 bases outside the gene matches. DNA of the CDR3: TGCGCCAGCAGCTCCGGACAGGGCCCTGAAAAACTGTTTTTT. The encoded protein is CASSSGQGPEKLFF. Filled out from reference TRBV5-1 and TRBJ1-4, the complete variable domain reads KAGVTQTPRYLIKTRGQQVTLSCSPISGHRSVSWYQQTPGQGLQFLFEYFSETQRNKGNFPGRFSGRQFSNSRSEMNVSTLELGDSALYLCASSSGQGPEKLFFGSGTQLSVL.

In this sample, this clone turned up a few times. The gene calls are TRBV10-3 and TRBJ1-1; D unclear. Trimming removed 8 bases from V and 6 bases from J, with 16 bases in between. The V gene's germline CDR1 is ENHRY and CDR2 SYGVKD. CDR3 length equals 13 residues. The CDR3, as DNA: TGTGCCATCGGAGGGAGCGGGCGCGCTGAAGCTTTCTTT. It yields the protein CAIGGSGRAEAFF.

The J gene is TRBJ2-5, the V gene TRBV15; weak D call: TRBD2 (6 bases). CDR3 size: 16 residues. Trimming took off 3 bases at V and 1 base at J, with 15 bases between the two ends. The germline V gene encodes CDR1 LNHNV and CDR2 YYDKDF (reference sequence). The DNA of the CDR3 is TGTGCCACCAGCAGGGCGCGGCGGGGACCCCAAGAGACCCAGTACTTC. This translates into CATSRARRGPQETQYF.

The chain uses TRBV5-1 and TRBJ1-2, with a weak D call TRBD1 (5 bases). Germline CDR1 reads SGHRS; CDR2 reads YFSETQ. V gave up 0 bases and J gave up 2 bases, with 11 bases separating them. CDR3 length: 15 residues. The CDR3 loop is CASSLGGLSNYGYTF. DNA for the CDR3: TGCGCCAGCAGCTTGGGGGGGTTGAGCAACTATGGCTACACCTTC.

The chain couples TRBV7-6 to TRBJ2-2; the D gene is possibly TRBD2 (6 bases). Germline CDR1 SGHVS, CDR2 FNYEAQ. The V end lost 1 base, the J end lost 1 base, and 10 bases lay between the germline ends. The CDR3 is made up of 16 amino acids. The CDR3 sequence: CASSLVAGLNTGELFF. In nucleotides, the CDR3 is TGTGCCAGCAGCTTAGTTGCGGGGTTGAACACCGGGGAGCTGTTTTTT.

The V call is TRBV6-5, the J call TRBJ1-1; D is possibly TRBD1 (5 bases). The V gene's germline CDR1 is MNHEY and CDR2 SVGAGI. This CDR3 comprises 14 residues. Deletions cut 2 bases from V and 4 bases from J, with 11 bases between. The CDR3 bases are TGTGCCAGCAGTTACGGGCAGGGAAGCACTGAAGCTTTCTTT. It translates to CASSYGQGSTEAFF.

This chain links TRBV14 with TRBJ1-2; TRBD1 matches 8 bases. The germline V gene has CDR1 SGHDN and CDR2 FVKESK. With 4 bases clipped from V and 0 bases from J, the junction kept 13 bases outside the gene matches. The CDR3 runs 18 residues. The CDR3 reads CASSPNPRTGTTNYGYTF. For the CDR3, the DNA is TGTGCCAGCAGCCCCAACCCACGGACAGGGACCACTAACTATGGCTACACCTTC.

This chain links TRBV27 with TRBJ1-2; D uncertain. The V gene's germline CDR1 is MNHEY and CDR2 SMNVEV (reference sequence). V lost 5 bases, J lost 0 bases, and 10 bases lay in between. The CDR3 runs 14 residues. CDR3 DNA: TGTGCCAGCAGTCTCAGAGAGACTAACTATGGCTACACCTTC. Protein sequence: CASSLRETNYGYTF.

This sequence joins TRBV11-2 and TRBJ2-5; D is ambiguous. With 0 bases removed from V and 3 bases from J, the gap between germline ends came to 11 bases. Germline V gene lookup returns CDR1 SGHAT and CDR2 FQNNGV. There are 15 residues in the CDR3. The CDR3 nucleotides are TGTGCCAGCAGCTTAGAACATGAAGGTGAAGAGACCCAGTACTTC. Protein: CASSLEHEGEETQYF.

The CDR3 nucleotides read TGTGCCAGCAGCACTAGCGGGGCGACGCGGGTTCGTTGGGAGACCCAGTACTTC. This translates into CASSTSGATRVRWETQYF. The rearrangement joins TRBV7-9 to TRBJ2-5; 10 nucleotides agree with TRBD2. This CDR3 is built from 18 residues. Germline CDR1 and CDR2: SEHNR and FQNEAQ (reference sequence). Losses at the gene ends were 5 bases for V and 5 bases for J; bases not matched to a gene: 17.

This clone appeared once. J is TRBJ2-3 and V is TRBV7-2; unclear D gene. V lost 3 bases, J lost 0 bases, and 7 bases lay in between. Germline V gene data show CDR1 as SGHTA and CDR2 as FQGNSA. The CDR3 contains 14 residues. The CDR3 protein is CASSLFFSTDTQYF. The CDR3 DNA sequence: TGTGCCAGCAGCTTGTTTTTCAGCACAGATACGCAGTATTTT.

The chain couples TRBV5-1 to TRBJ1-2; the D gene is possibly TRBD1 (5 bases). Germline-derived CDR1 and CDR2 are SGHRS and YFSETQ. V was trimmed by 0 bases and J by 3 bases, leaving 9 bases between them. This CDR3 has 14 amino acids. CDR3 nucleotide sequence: TGCGCCAGCAGCTTGGGGCTGGGGGACTATGGCTACACCTTC. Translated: CASSLGLGDYGYTF.

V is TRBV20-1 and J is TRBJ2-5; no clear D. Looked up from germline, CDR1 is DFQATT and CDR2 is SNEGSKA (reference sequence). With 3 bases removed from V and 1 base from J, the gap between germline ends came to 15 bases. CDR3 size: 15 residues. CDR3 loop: CSASRAGAAQETQYF. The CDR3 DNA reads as TGCAGTGCTAGTCGGGCTGGTGCGGCCCAAGAGACCCAGTACTTC.

CDR3 in amino acids: CASSPPGTGRYEQYF. CDR3 nucleotides: TGTGCCAGCAGCCCTCCCGGGACAGGGCGATATGAGCAGTACTTC. V usage is TRBV28 and J usage is TRBJ2-7; 9 bases are a match to TRBD1. V was pared by 6 bases and J by 7 bases, with 13 bases of the junction left unmatched. Germline V lookup: CDR1 MDHEN, CDR2 SYDVKM. This CDR3 spans 15 amino acids.

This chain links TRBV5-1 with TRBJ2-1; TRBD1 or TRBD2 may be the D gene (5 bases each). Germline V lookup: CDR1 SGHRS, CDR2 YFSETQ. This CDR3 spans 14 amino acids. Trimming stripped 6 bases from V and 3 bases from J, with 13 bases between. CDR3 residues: CASTWGSGYNEQFF. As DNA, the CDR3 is TGCGCCAGCACTTGGGGGAGCGGCTACAATGAGCAGTTCTTC.

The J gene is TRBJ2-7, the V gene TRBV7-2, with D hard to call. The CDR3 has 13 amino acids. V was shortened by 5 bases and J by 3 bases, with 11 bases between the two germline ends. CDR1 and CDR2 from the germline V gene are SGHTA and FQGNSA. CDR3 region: CASSPDGFYEQYF. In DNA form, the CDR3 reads TGTGCCAGCAGCCCGGACGGTTTCTACGAGCAGTACTTC.

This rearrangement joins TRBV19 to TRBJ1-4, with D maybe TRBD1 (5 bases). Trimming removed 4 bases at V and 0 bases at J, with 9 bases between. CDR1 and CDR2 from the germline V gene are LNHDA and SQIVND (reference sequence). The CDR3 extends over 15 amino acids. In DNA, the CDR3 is TGTGCCAGTAGTACAGACAGCTCAACTAATGAAAAACTGTTTTTT. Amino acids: CASSTDSSTNEKLFF.

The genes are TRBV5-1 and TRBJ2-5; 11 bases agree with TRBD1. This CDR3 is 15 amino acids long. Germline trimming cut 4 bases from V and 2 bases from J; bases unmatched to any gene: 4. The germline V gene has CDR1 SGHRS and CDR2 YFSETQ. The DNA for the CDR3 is TGCGCCAGCAGCACAGGGACAGGGGGACAAGAGACCCAGTACTTC. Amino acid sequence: CASSTGTGGQETQYF. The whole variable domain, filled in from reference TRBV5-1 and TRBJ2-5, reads KAGVTQTPRYLIKTRGQQVTLSCSPISGHRSVSWYQQTPGQGLQFLFEYFSETQRNKGNFPGRFSGRQFSNSRSEMNVSTLELGDSALYLCASSTGTGGQETQYFGPGTRLLVL.